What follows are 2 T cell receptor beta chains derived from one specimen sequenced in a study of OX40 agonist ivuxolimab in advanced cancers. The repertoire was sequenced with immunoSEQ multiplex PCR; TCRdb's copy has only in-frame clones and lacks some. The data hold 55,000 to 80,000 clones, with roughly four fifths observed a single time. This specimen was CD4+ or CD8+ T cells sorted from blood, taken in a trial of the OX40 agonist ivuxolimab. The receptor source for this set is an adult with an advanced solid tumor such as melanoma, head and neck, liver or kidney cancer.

CDR3 nucleotide sequence: TGTGCCAGCAGGGGGGACAGGGTCCTCGGAAACACCATATATTTT. This sequence encodes CASRGDRVLGNTIYF. V usage is TRBV11-2 and J usage is TRBJ1-3; 9 nucleotides line up with TRBD1. Per germline, CDR1 SGHAT and CDR2 FQNNGV. The CDR3 loop spans 15 amino acids. Trimming at V came to 6 bases and at J to 4 bases, leaving 7 bases not matched to a gene.

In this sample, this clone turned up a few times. In nucleotides, the CDR3 is TGTGCCAGCTCCCCGGGGACAGGGACCGACTTTAACTATGGCTACACCTTC. This encodes CASSPGTGTDFNYGYTF. The V and J genes are TRBV18 and TRBJ1-2, with 9 bases fitting TRBD1. Germline-derived CDR1 and CDR2 are KGHSH and LQKENI. V lost 6 bases to trimming and J lost 1 base; unmatched junction nucleotides: 12. There are 17 residues in the CDR3.